Listed below are T cell receptor beta chains from one sample, sequenced in a study of T cell repertoires in cytomegalovirus infection. TCRdb itself ran the reads through MiXCR, one entry per CDR3 protein. Among around 530,000 distinct CDR3 sequences, about 17% were seen once, and the ten largest hold roughly a quarter. Sequencing used CD8+ T cells from PBMCs. Receptor source: a human donor in good health (CMV status not recorded). Some clones in this sample may be carry-over from other donors' samples. Each CDR3 is given with its conserved first and last residue. D genes are given only for firm matches. A row's size may be missing; if present it is once, few, many or a size class.

d_gene	v_gene	abundance	j_gene	CDR3aa	CDR3nt
.	TRBV4-1	.	TRBJ2-1	CASSQEVSDEQFF	TGCGCCAGCAGCCAAGAGGTGAGCGATGAGCAGTTCTTC
.	TRBV2	few	TRBJ2-5	CASQSSEGKETQYF	TGTGCCAGCCAGAGTTCGGAGGGGAAAGAGACCCAGTACTTC
.	TRBV19	few	TRBJ2-7	CASSNKREQYF	TGTGCCAGTAGTAACAAACGCGAGCAGTACTTC
TRBD2	TRBV9	few	TRBJ2-7	CASSVGFQGGYEQYF	TGTGCCAGCAGCGTAGGTTTCCAGGGAGGGTACGAGCAGTACTTC
TRBD1	TRBV27	many	TRBJ1-5	CASSPGVPTGWNHQPQHF	TGTGCCAGCAGTCCCGGGGTTCCGACAGGGTGGAATCATCAGCCCCAGCATTTT
.	TRBV19	many	TRBJ1-2	CASSMMTDYGYTF	TGTGCCAGTAGTATGATGACGGACTATGGCTACACCTTC
TRBD1	TRBV24-1	many	TRBJ2-1	CATSDYATGMKGNEQFF	TGTGCCACCAGTGATTACGCGACAGGGATGAAGGGCAATGAGCAGTTCTTC
.	TRBV7-9	many	TRBJ1-2	CASSLARIDGYTF	TGTGCCAGCAGCTTAGCGAGGATCGATGGCTACACCTTC
.	TRBV7-8	.	TRBJ1-3	CASSFGFAYVNTIYF	TGTGCCAGCAGCTTCGGGTTTGCCTATGTAAACACCATATATTTT
TRBD1	TRBV28	many	TRBJ2-1	CASSSPGTGKFGEQFF	TGTGCCAGCAGTTCTCCCGGGACAGGGAAATTTGGTGAGCAGTTCTTC
.	TRBV20-1	.	TRBJ1-3	CSAPPLSGNTIYF	TGCAGTGCTCCGCCCCTCTCTGGAAACACCATATATTTT
TRBD1	TRBV5-4	few	TRBJ1-2	CASSGTGGGGYTF	TGTGCCAGCAGCGGAACAGGGGGTGGAGGCTACACCTTC
.	TRBV5-6	.	TRBJ2-2	CASSLPYGELFF	TGTGCCAGCAGCTTACCATACGGGGAGCTGTTTTTT
.	TRBV19	few	TRBJ2-1	CASSPYPDAKNEQFF	TGTGCCAGTAGTCCTTACCCCGACGCAAAGAATGAGCAGTTCTTC
TRBD2	TRBV27	.	TRBJ2-1	CASSLGLAPFDEQFF	TGTGCCAGCAGTTTAGGACTAGCTCCGTTCGATGAGCAGTTCTTC
.	TRBV7-3	many	TRBJ2-3	CASSPQGYPDTQYF	TGTGCCAGCAGCCCACAAGGGTACCCAGATACGCAGTATTTT
TRBD2	TRBV28	many	TRBJ2-7	CASSLRGVYEQYF	TGTGCCAGCAGTTTACGGGGGGTCTACGAGCAGTACTTC
.	TRBV27	many	TRBJ1-5	CASSLTPYGNQPQHF	TGTGCCAGCAGTCTAACCCCGTATGGCAATCAGCCCCAGCATTTT
.	TRBV4-1	.	TRBJ2-3	CASSQQGTYSTDTQYF	TGCGCCAGCAGCCAACAGGGGACATATAGCACAGATACGCAGTATTTT
.	TRBV7-6	.	TRBJ2-6	CASSLGPRVSGANVLTF	TGTGCCAGCAGCTTAGGTCCCAGGGTTTCTGGGGCCAACGTCCTGACTTTC
.	TRBV27	many	TRBJ1-1	CASSSPSDRPNTEAFF	TGTGCCAGCAGTTCACCATCCGACAGACCGAACACTGAAGCTTTCTTT
.	TRBV24-1	few	TRBJ2-1	CATSDLGGTDEQFF	TGTGCCACCAGTGATTTAGGGGGTACCGATGAGCAGTTCTTC
.	TRBV7-2	.	TRBJ2-3	CASSLDVGKSSTDTQYF	TGTGCCAGCAGCTTAGATGTTGGAAAATCTAGCACAGATACGCAGTATTTT
.	TRBV7-8	many	TRBJ2-4	CASCEGLLGGKNIQYF	TGTGCCAGCTGTGAGGGGCTACTCGGAGGCAAAAACATTCAGTACTTC
.	TRBV7-9	many	TRBJ2-7	CASGPSSYEQYF	TGTGCCAGCGGCCCCTCGTCCTACGAGCAGTACTTC
.	TRBV14	.	TRBJ1-1	CASSPGSGVLNTEDFF	TGTGCAAGCAGCCCCGGGTCTGGGGTCCTGAACACTGAAGATTTCTTT
.	TRBV27	.	TRBJ2-7	CASSPQRTAPYEQYF	TGTGCCAGCAGTCCACAGAGGACGGCACCCTACGAGCAGTACTTC
.	TRBV25-1	few	TRBJ2-1	CASSEFGGDEQFF	TGTGCCAGCAGTGAATTCGGAGGAGATGAGCAGTTCTTC
.	TRBV4-2	many	TRBJ1-4	CASSLEGNLNEKLFF	TGTGCCAGCAGCCTCGAGGGGAATCTTAATGAAAAACTGTTTTTT
.	TRBV29-1	few	TRBJ2-3	CSGQSGAYDTQYF	TGCAGCGGCCAGTCGGGCGCATATGATACGCAGTATTTT
.	TRBV5-1	many	TRBJ1-4	CASSLEGGTNEKLFF	TGCGCCAGCAGCTTGGAAGGGGGGACTAATGAAAAACTGTTTTTT
.	TRBV7-6	few	TRBJ2-1	CASSLTGTREQFF	TGTGCCAGCAGCTTGACCGGGACTCGTGAGCAGTTCTTC
TRBD2	TRBV3-1	.	TRBJ2-1	CASSQDGGGNNEQFF	TGTGCCAGCAGCCAAGATGGGGGGGGTAACAATGAGCAGTTCTTC
.	TRBV6-1	few	TRBJ2-7	CAISTELTYEQYF	TGTGCCATCTCGACGGAACTAACCTACGAGCAGTACTTC
.	TRBV19	.	TRBJ1-1	CASSIYGGTEAFF	TGTGCCAGTAGTATATATGGGGGCACTGAAGCTTTCTTT
TRBD1	TRBV28	few	TRBJ1-6	CASEQGHSPLHF	TGTGCCAGCGAACAGGGGCACTCACCCCTCCACTTT
.	TRBV7-3	many	TRBJ1-1	CASSLAPRREGTEAFF	TGTGCCAGCAGCTTAGCCCCCCGGAGGGAAGGCACTGAAGCTTTCTTT
TRBD2	TRBV20-1	.	TRBJ2-7	CSARGVAGGGEQYF	TGCAGTGCTAGAGGGGTGGCGGGAGGAGGCGAGCAGTACTTC
.	TRBV27	many	TRBJ1-1	CASKLPGTTEAFF	TGTGCCAGCAAACTTCCAGGGACCACTGAAGCTTTCTTT
TRBD1	TRBV15	many	TRBJ2-1	CATIGDRGADEQFF	TGTGCCACCATCGGGGACAGGGGTGCGGATGAGCAGTTCTTC
.	TRBV10-2	.	TRBJ1-5	CASGRDGQPQHF	TGCGCCAGCGGGCGGGATGGGCAGCCCCAGCATTTT
.	TRBV10-2	many	TRBJ1-2	CASSEPGPNYGYTF	TGCGCCAGCAGTGAACCGGGACCGAACTATGGCTACACCTTC
TRBD2	TRBV7-6	many	TRBJ2-7	CASSSRDYTYEQYF	TGTGCCAGCAGCTCCCGGGACTACACCTACGAGCAGTACTTC
TRBD2	TRBV7-9	many	TRBJ2-4	CASSYDEGGTVKNIQYF	TGTGCCAGCAGCTACGACGAGGGAGGGACTGTCAAAAACATTCAGTACTTC
.	TRBV4-1	.	TRBJ2-7	CASSQEYPVGNYEQYF	TGCGCCAGCAGCCAAGAATACCCGGTGGGGAACTACGAGCAGTACTTC
.	TRBV9	.	TRBJ1-1	CASSVGGSNTEAFF	TGTGCCAGCAGCGTAGGTGGGTCCAACACTGAAGCTTTCTTT
.	TRBV10-3	many	TRBJ2-1	CAISSHPNGSYNEQFF	TGTGCCATCAGTTCGCACCCGAATGGCTCCTACAATGAGCAGTTCTTC
TRBD1	TRBV7-9	.	TRBJ2-3	CASSTRDRDSDTQYF	TGTGCCAGCAGCACCCGGGACAGGGATTCAGATACGCAGTATTTT
TRBD2	TRBV6-5	.	TRBJ2-1	CASSYDGRVAYNEQFF	TGTGCCAGCAGTTACGACGGGAGGGTTGCCTACAATGAGCAGTTCTTC
TRBD2	TRBV20-1	once	TRBJ2-3	CSARGLAGLTDTQYF	TGCAGTGCTAGAGGACTAGCGGGACTCACAGATACGCAGTATTTT
TRBD1	TRBV6-1	few	TRBJ2-7	CASSEVQGSSYEQYF	TGTGCCAGCAGTGAAGTACAGGGGAGCTCCTACGAGCAGTACTTC
TRBD2	TRBV4-1	.	TRBJ2-1	CASSQFLTSARGEQFF	TGCGCCAGCAGCCAATTCCTGACTAGCGCCCGGGGTGAGCAGTTCTTC
TRBD1	TRBV19	many	TRBJ2-7	CASSMGTGLEAYEQYF	TGTGCCAGTAGTATGGGGACAGGACTGGAGGCCTACGAGCAGTACTTC
.	TRBV19	.	TRBJ1-1	CASSISEMIGMNTEAFF	TGTGCCAGTAGTATATCTGAGATGATCGGCATGAACACTGAAGCTTTCTTT